The clone carrying this T cell receptor (beta chain) was counted at least ten times. Antigen unknown. Deletions cut 7 bases from V and 5 bases from J, with 20 bases between. The CDR3 is made up of 15 amino acids. Germline V lookup: CDR1 SGHVS, CDR2 FNYEAQ. Researchers made TCR beta libraries by using iRepertoire HTBI primers and running Arm-PCR on CDR3 regions. TCRdb reprocessed the multiplex PCR reads via MiXCR and lists one record per CDR3 protein. The table has approximately 400,000 distinct CDR3 sequences, around 11% seen once; the top ten hold approximately 20%. The data were obtained in a study of regulatory T cells in long-lasting Graves disease. This sample's time point: newly diagnosed GD, antithyroid drugs for less than 3 months. Scientists built the TCR library using RNA that was extracted from PBMCs. Whole-study results and caveats: There was favoring of TRBV28, TRBJ1-2 and TRBJ2-5 in persistent disease.

The sample was also reused in another study, on T cells in Graves' hyperthyroidism and ophthalmopathy. This second study notes: Patients showing uncontrolled infection, other autoimmune disease, pregnancy or lactation were ineligible. In the blood, most expanded thyroid clonotypes above 0.001 appeared as well.

The source of this sequence is a woman under 30 with Graves disease. This chain uses TRBV7-6 with TRBJ2-5; the D gene is possibly TRBD1 (5 bases). Source: peripheral blood mononuclear cells (PBMCs), taken at new diagnosis, from a patient treated with antithyroid drugs. The CDR3 bases are TGTGCCAGCACCGTCCAGGGAATGGGGCTGGAGACCCAGTACTTC. It specifies CASTVQGMGLETQYF.